The clone carrying this TCR beta chain was seen only a few times. Antigen unknown. Trimming took off 4 bases at V and 2 bases at J, with 11 bases between the two ends. The CDR3 spans 13 residues. Germline CDR1 reads GTSNPN; CDR2 reads SVGIG (reference sequence). The data derive from a study of T cell responses to AZD1222 COVID-19 vaccine. Points from the study as a whole: Two AZD1222 doses significantly raised spike-specific TCR breadth and depth over controls. Reportedly, nearly half the spike-specific TCRs target unmutated variant regions.

Clones were sequenced by immunoSEQ multiplex PCR, and TCRdb holds only the in-frame ones, with some missing. Of approximately 120,000 clones listed, about 91% were seen once; the top ten hold 7.5%. Sequenced here: peripheral blood, sampled on day 0 of AZD1222 vaccination. This chain uses TRBV30 with TRBJ1-2, with unresolved D. The receptor was derived from an adult in good health. As DNA, the CDR3 is TGTGCCTGGACAGGTAGAAAGAACTATGGCTACACCTTC. Its protein is CAWTGRKNYGYTF.